The rows below give T cell receptor beta chains drawn from one sample of a study of OX40 agonist ivuxolimab in advanced cancers. Measured with immunoSEQ multiplex PCR; TCRdb has only the in-frame clones, and not every one. The table shows tens of thousands of clones, with 80% to 90% occurring only once. The sample here was CD4+ or CD8+ T cells sorted from blood, taken in a trial of the OX40 agonist ivuxolimab. These receptors all stem from an adult with an advanced solid tumor such as melanoma, head and neck, liver or kidney cancer. CDR3s include the opening cysteine and the closing phenylalanine or tryptophan. The D gene is left open where the match is weak. Expanded clones get a size class; other rows say once, few or many, or leave the size out.

size	V	D	J	DNA	CDR3
.	TRBV7-2	.	TRBJ1-2	TGTGCCAGCAGTTTTAGTGCGTGGGGCTACACCTTC	CASSFSAWGYTF
.	TRBV7-9	.	TRBJ1-1	TGTGCCAGCAGCGTAAACAGGGAGGTGGCTGAAGCTTTCTTT	CASSVNREVAEAFF
.	TRBV19	.	TRBJ1-4	TGTGCCAGTAGAAATAAAGGCAGTGAAAAACTGTTTTTT	CASRNKGSEKLFF
.	TRBV2	TRBD1	TRBJ1-2	TGTGCCAGCAGTGCTTCGGACAGGGCTAACTATGGCTACACCTTC	CASSASDRANYGYTF
.	TRBV7-9	TRBD2	TRBJ2-1	TGTGCCAGCAGCTTCGGACTAGCGGGGAGGGGTGAGCAGTTCTTC	CASSFGLAGRGEQFF
.	TRBV4-1	.	TRBJ2-2	TGCGCCAGCAGCCAAGAAAGGTCCATCGTCCGGGCCGGGGAGCTGTTTTTT	CASSQERSIVRAGELFF
.	TRBV19	.	TRBJ1-5	TGTGCCAGTAGTATAGATCAGGGCGGGGGTCAGCCCCAGCATTTT	CASSIDQGGGQPQHF
.	TRBV29-1	TRBD2	TRBJ2-5	TGCAGCGTTTACGGTGTAGCGGGGGCAGGGGAAGAGACCCAGTACTTC	CSVYGVAGAGEETQYF
.	TRBV7-8	.	TRBJ1-2	TGTGCCAGCAGCCCTGGGCAACTTCGGGGCTACACCTTC	CASSPGQLRGYTF
.	TRBV5-1	TRBD1	TRBJ1-1	TGCGCCAGCAGCTTGCAGGGGGCGCTGAACACTGAAGCTTTCTTT	CASSLQGALNTEAFF
.	TRBV2	.	TRBJ2-7	TGTGCCAGCAGGGCCCTTCTCACCTACGAGCAGTACTTC	CASRALLTYEQYF
.	TRBV7-9	.	TRBJ2-1	TGTGCCAGCAGCCCCTTGGCGGGCAGGGAGCAGTTCTTC	CASSPLAGREQFF
few	TRBV9	TRBD1	TRBJ2-1	TGTGCCAGCAGCGCGGGACAGGGCATTTACAATGAGCAGTTCTTC	CASSAGQGIYNEQFF
once	TRBV11-2	.	TRBJ1-3	TGTGCCAGCAGCCCCCGGACCGAAGCCAAGGGAAACACCATATATTTT	CASSPRTEAKGNTIYF
.	TRBV11-2	.	TRBJ1-1	TGTGCCAGCAGCTTTCAGTGGGATAACACTGAAGCTTTCTTT	CASSFQWDNTEAFF
.	TRBV6-6	.	TRBJ2-1	TGTGCCAGCAGTTACGGCAGCTCCTACAATGAGCAGTTCTTC	CASSYGSSYNEQFF
.	TRBV6-5	.	TRBJ1-5	TGTGCCAGCAGTTTGGGCATACCGTATAGCAATCAGCCCCAGCATTTT	CASSLGIPYSNQPQHF
few	TRBV5-1	.	TRBJ2-1	TGCGCCAGCAGCTTGGGAGGCCTCAGGGGCAATGAGCAGTTCTTC	CASSLGGLRGNEQFF
.	TRBV6-5	.	TRBJ2-2	TGTGCCAGCAGGAGCTTGGGGAGGAACACCGGGGAGCTGTTTTTT	CASRSLGRNTGELFF
once	TRBV25-1	TRBD1	TRBJ2-1	TGTGCCAGCAGTCGGGGGTGGGACAGGGTGGACAATGAGCAGTTCTTC	CASSRGWDRVDNEQFF
.	TRBV18	TRBD1	TRBJ2-7	TGTGCCAGCTCACTAGGGACAGGGGTGGACGAGCAGTACTTC	CASSLGTGVDEQYF
once	TRBV9	.	TRBJ2-3	TGTGCCAGCAGCGTAGTTAACGGCGGGGTTACAGATACGCAGTATTTT	CASSVVNGGVTDTQYF
.	TRBV7-9	TRBD2	TRBJ2-7	TGTGCCAGCAGCCCTCGACTAGCGGGTGCCTCCTACGAGCAGTACTTC	CASSPRLAGASYEQYF
.	TRBV6-4	TRBD1	TRBJ1-6	TGTGCCAGCAGTGATCGACAGGGTTGGGATTCACCCCTCCACTTT	CASSDRQGWDSPLHF
once	TRBV7-9	.	TRBJ1-1	TGTGCCAGCAGCCCGCAATCCACTGAAGCTTTCTTT	CASSPQSTEAFF
.	TRBV2	.	TRBJ1-5	TGTGCCAGCAGACTCGGAGGGGGGCATCAGCCCCAGCATTTT	CASRLGGGHQPQHF
few	TRBV7-9	.	TRBJ2-1	TGTGCCAGCAGCTTAGTGGCGGGGGCGGGCAATGAGCAGTTCTTC	CASSLVAGAGNEQFF
.	TRBV5-1	TRBD1	TRBJ1-1	TGCGCCAGCAGCTTGGGATTCCCTCAGGGGGAAGAAGGTGAAGCTTTCTTT	CASSLGFPQGEEGEAFF
.	TRBV7-3	.	TRBJ2-5	TGTGCCAGCGAAATCACTCGGGCGAGTGGGTCCCAGTACTTC	CASEITRASGSQYF
.	TRBV28	.	TRBJ2-3	TGTGCCAGCAGTTTACCCCGAGATACGCAGTATTTT	CASSLPRDTQYF
.	TRBV6-5	TRBD1	TRBJ1-6	TGTGCCAGCAGTTACTCCCCCGACAGGGTCAATTCACCCCTCCACTTT	CASSYSPDRVNSPLHF
.	TRBV4-2	TRBD1	TRBJ2-6	TGTGCCAGCAGCCTGGGGACAGGGGTCGGGGCCAACGTCCTGACTTTC	CASSLGTGVGANVLTF
.	TRBV28	.	TRBJ2-3	TGTGCCAGCAGTGTCACGGTAGATACGCAGTATTTT	CASSVTVDTQYF
.	TRBV29-1	.	TRBJ2-1	TGCAGCGCAAAGCAGGGGTGGGGCAATGAGCAGTTCTTC	CSAKQGWGNEQFF
once	TRBV5-6	.	TRBJ2-1	TGTGCCAGCAGCCCTAGGGGGTTGGATGAGCAGTTCTTC	CASSPRGLDEQFF
.	TRBV6-4	TRBD2	TRBJ2-1	TGTGCCAGCAGCCCGACTAGCGGGGGTCACAATGAGCAGTTCTTC	CASSPTSGGHNEQFF
.	TRBV2	.	TRBJ2-3	TGTGCCAGCAGTCCCGGGGCGAATACGCAGTATTTT	CASSPGANTQYF
.	TRBV7-9	.	TRBJ2-3	TGTGCCAGCAGCTTAGGCAATCTGGGGGGCACAGATACGCAGTATTTT	CASSLGNLGGTDTQYF
.	TRBV11-2	.	TRBJ1-3	TGTGCCAGCAGCCCTGGACAGAACTATGGAAACACCATATATTTT	CASSPGQNYGNTIYF
.	TRBV5-5	.	TRBJ1-2	TGTGCCAGCAGCTTTCCGGGACGGGACTATGGCTACACCTTC	CASSFPGRDYGYTF
.	TRBV6-1	TRBD1	TRBJ1-6	TGTGCCAGCAGTGAAGCTATCGGGACAGGGACCTCACCCCTCCACTTT	CASSEAIGTGTSPLHF
.	TRBV4-1	TRBD1	TRBJ1-2	TGCGCCAGCAGTTCAGGGTGGGGACAGGGGTACTATGGCTACACCTTC	CASSSGWGQGYYGYTF
.	TRBV6-4	TRBD2	TRBJ2-3	TGTGCCAGCAGCCTAACGGGGGGGTTCGGCACAGATACGCAGTATTTT	CASSLTGGFGTDTQYF
.	TRBV6-5	.	TRBJ1-3	TGTGCCAGCAGCCCCGGGAGACACTCTGGAAACACCATATATTTT	CASSPGRHSGNTIYF
.	TRBV18	.	TRBJ1-5	TGTGCCAGCTCACTCTACGCCCCCTCCCCAGGCAGGAGTCAGCCCCAGCATTTT	CASSLYAPSPGRSQPQHF
.	TRBV18	.	TRBJ2-1	TGTGCCAGCTCGTTTCAGGATAACAATGAGCAGTTCTTC	CASSFQDNNEQFF
.	TRBV7-2	TRBD2	TRBJ2-7	TGTGCCAGCAGCTTGACTAGCGGGAGTTCCCCCTACGAGCAGTACTTC	CASSLTSGSSPYEQYF